This record covers a single T cell receptor beta chain. The CDR3 sequence is 13 residues long. V was cut by 3 bases and J by 0 bases, with 5 bases left in between. MiXCR was run by TCRdb on the 5' RACE reads, yielding one entry per CDR3 protein. The data contain roughly 50,000 distinct CDR3 sequences, roughly a quarter of them singletons. This chain links TRBV12-3 or TRBV12-4 with TRBJ1-1; unclear D gene. The clonotype was recovered from a female donor with breast cancer. Sequences were obtained from tumor-infiltrating naive CD4+ T cells sorted from the breast tumor. Subset defined: naive CD4+ T cells, CD4+CD45RA+CD25-. The CDR3 here is CASSLRVNTEAFF. The CDR3 bases are TGTGCCAGCAGTTTGAGGGTGAACACTGAAGCTTTCTTT.